This T cell receptor beta chain comes out of a study of blood T cell repertoires in COVID-19. As processed by the authors: How many nucleated cells were present was estimated from reference gene primer amplification. Using immunoSEQ multiplex PCR, the repertoire was profiled, and TCRdb retains in-frame clones only, with some absent. V and J calls and clone size are copied from that table; D and trimming were computed from the DNA. Altogether approximately 250,000 clones are present, around 84% being singletons, with the ten largest covering more than 1.5%. The germline gives CDR1 SQVTM, CDR2 ANQGSEA. Trimming left V 4 bases short and J 3 bases short, with 30 bases between. CDR3 length: 19 amino acids. This clone was recorded only once.

Sequencing was done on a sample of peripheral blood. The receptor was isolated from a middle-aged woman who had recovered from COVID-19. The chain combines TRBV29-1 with TRBJ2-5; perhaps TRBD2 as D (5 bases). CDR3 sequence: CSVVRGPSAHQFGEETQYF. The CDR3 DNA reads TGCAGCGTTGTTCGGGGTCCGTCGGCCCACCAGTTCGGTGAAGAGACCCAGTACTTC.